The 7 T cell receptor beta chains below all came from one sample that was sequenced in a study of T cell responses to AZD1222 COVID-19 vaccine. Sequencing was performed with immunoSEQ multiplex PCR; in TCRdb, only in-frame clones are kept and a portion is missing. This sample has 150,000 to 200,000 clones, with roughly nine tenths found just once. Specimen: peripheral blood, collected on day 0 of AZD1222 vaccination. These receptors all stem from an adult in good health.

In this sample, this clone turned up once. This chain connects TRBV3-1 (or the pseudogene TRBV3-2) to TRBJ1-3, with D possibly TRBD1 on 5 matching bases. The CDR3 loop spans 16 amino acids. Trimming took 4 bases from V and 0 from J, leaving 13 bases between them. The V gene's germline CDR1 is LGHDT and CDR2 YNNKEL (reference sequence). The CDR3 nucleotides are TGTGCCAGCAGCCGCGCCTCGACAGCCTCTGGAAACACCATATATTTT. It is translated as CASSRASTASGNTIYF.

This rearrangement joins TRBV2 to TRBJ2-7, with a possible D match to TRBD2 (5 bases). Trimming removed 3 bases from V and 5 bases from J, with 5 bases in between. Germline V gene sequence: CDR1 SNHLY, CDR2 FYNNEI. The CDR3 extends over 11 amino acids. The CDR3 sequence is CASSERDEQYV. In DNA form, the CDR3 reads TGTGCCAGCAGTGAGCGGGACGAGCAGTACGTC.

The CDR3 bases are TGTGCCATCAGTCGCGAACAAGAGACCCAGTACTTC. Protein: CAISREQETQYF. The chain links TRBV10-3 to TRBJ2-5; D is unclear. The CDR3 is 12 amino acids. V was trimmed by 5 bases and J by 2 bases, leaving 6 bases between them. Germline V gives CDR1 ENHRY, CDR2 SYGVKD.

About this clone: A read error may produce the germline difference seen at one junction end. V is TRBV9 and J is TRBJ2-5, with D perhaps being TRBD1 or TRBD2 (5 bases each). This CDR3 is built from 14 residues. Per the germline V gene, CDR1 is SGDLS and CDR2 is YYNGEE. CDR3 protein: CASSVTGHGETQYF. For the CDR3, the DNA is TGTGCCAGTAGCGTAACAGGCCATGGTGAGACCCAGTACTTC.

The V gene is TRBV14, the J gene TRBJ2-1; no firm D call. V shed 2 bases and J shed 3 bases, with 5 bases lying between them. The CDR3 runs to 13 residues. Germline CDR1 is SGHDN and CDR2 is FVKESK. The CDR3 DNA is TGTGCCAGCAGCCAACTTGTCTACAATGAGCAGTTCTTC. It translates to CASSQLVYNEQFF.

The CDR3 DNA follows: TGCAGCGTTGAAGGGTACGGGAGCTCCTACAATGAGCAGTTCTTC. This codes for CSVEGYGSSYNEQFF. The chain links TRBV29-1 to TRBJ2-1; the D gene is possibly TRBD2 (6 bases). Germline V gene data show CDR1 as SQVTM and CDR2 as ANQGSEA. This CDR3 spans 15 amino acids. Trimming left V 1 base short and J 0 bases short, with 10 bases between.

The chain links TRBV11-1 to TRBJ2-1; 15 bases agree with TRBD2. V shed 5 bases, J shed 7 bases, and the junction held 3 bases outside the gene matches. Germline CDR1 SGHAT, CDR2 FQDESV (reference sequence). This CDR3 has 15 amino acids. The chain's CDR3 is CASSRTSGGVNEQFF. CDR3 nucleotide sequence: TGTGCCAGCAGCCGGACTAGCGGGGGGGTAAATGAGCAGTTCTTC.